This T cell receptor beta chain was captured by sequencing in a study of cytomegalovirus exposure and HLA in healthy donors. The study's findings and limits: A later analysis linked a missense variant in DCLRE1C to the trimming of TCR beta V and J genes.

V was pared by 0 bases and J by 8 bases, with 14 bases between. The CDR3 extends over 15 amino acids. The germline V gene has CDR1 LGHNT and CDR2 FRNRAP. As for this clone: No antigen is known for it.

In the PCR, 60 Vbeta and 13 Jbeta primers were used. Assay used: immunoSEQ multiplex PCR; TCRdb lists only in-frame clones, some missing. The sample has some 200,000 clones, about four fifths seen once. The V gene is TRBV12-5, the J gene TRBJ1-5, with D possibly matching TRBD1 (6 bases). This TCR came from a boy between 2 and 10 years old in good health and CMV-seronegative. The sequencing sample was made of PBMCs. The CDR3: CASGLVLQGDKPQHF. In DNA form, the CDR3 reads TGTGCTAGTGGTTTGGTACTACAGGGAGATAAGCCCCAGCATTTT.